Listed below are T cell receptor beta chains from one sample, sequenced in a study of OX40 agonist ivuxolimab in advanced cancers. Repertoires were generated with immunoSEQ multiplex PCR, while TCRdb's copy carries only in-frame clones and drops some. The sample records 85,000 or so clones, around 85% being singletons. Sequenced here: CD4+ or CD8+ T cells sorted from blood, sampled in a trial of the OX40 agonist ivuxolimab. The receptors here all came from an adult with an advanced solid tumor such as melanoma, head and neck, liver or kidney cancer. Both conserved end residues are part of each CDR3. The order of the fields is clone size, D gene, V gene, J gene, CDR3 DNA, CDR3 protein. D genes are given only for firm matches. Not all rows give a size; the values are once, few, many and, for expanded clones, a class.

>-|-|TRBV9|TRBJ2-3
TGTGCCAGCAGCGTCCCACTTGGGGGACGAGATACGCAGTATTTT
CASSVPLGGRDTQYF
>-|-|TRBV5-1|TRBJ1-4
TGCGCCAGCAGCTTGGGCAGGGGAGGCGAAAAACTGTTTTTT
CASSLGRGGEKLFF
>-|-|TRBV9|TRBJ1-1
TGTGCCAGCAGCCCGAGCGGCAGGAACACTGAAGCTTTCTTT
CASSPSGRNTEAFF
>-|-|TRBV21-1|TRBJ1-1
TGTGCCAGCAGCAAAGGCGCAGTAAACACTGAAGCTTTCTTT
CASSKGAVNTEAFF
>-|-|TRBV15|TRBJ1-1
TGTGCCACCAGCGGAAGGGGTACTGAAGCTTTCTTT
CATSGRGTEAFF
>-|-|TRBV18|TRBJ2-2
TGTGCCAGCTCACCTGGGGTCAAACGTAGCGGGGAGCTGTTTTTT
CASSPGVKRSGELFF
>-|-|TRBV4-1|TRBJ1-1
TGCGCCAGCAGCCAAGTTTTTGTGAACACTGAAGCTTTCTTT
CASSQVFVNTEAFF
>-|-|TRBV10-3|TRBJ1-4
TGTGCCATCAGTCCCGTCGCTTCGGAAAAACTGTTTTTT
CAISPVASEKLFF
>few|-|TRBV28|TRBJ1-3
TGTGCCAGCAGTTTCCAGGGAGTGAGCGGAAACACCATATATTTT
CASSFQGVSGNTIYF
>-|-|TRBV7-3|TRBJ2-3
TGTGCCAGCAGCTTAGGTAGTAGTGCAGATACGCAGTATTTT
CASSLGSSADTQYF
>-|-|TRBV29-1|TRBJ1-4
TGCAGCGCCAGACAGGCCGCTAATGAAAAACTGTTTTTT
CSARQAANEKLFF
>few|-|TRBV27|TRBJ1-1
TGTGCCAGCAGTAAGTGGGGGGCCTCTGAAGCTTTCTTT
CASSKWGASEAFF
>-|TRBD2|TRBV14|TRBJ2-6
TGTGCCAGCAGCCGCCATTGGCGGGGGGCAGTCTCTGGGGCCAACGTCCTGACTTTC
CASSRHWRGAVSGANVLTF
>once|-|TRBV28|TRBJ1-5
TGTGCCAGCAGTGGGGGGGGACATAGCAATCAGCCCCAGCATTTT
CASSGGGHSNQPQHF
>-|-|TRBV30|TRBJ1-2
TGTGCCTGGAGTCTCCACTATGGCTACACCTTC
CAWSLHYGYTF
>once|-|TRBV5-1|TRBJ2-6
TGCGCCAGCAGCTTGGCGTTCTCTGGGGCCAACGTCCTGACTTTC
CASSLAFSGANVLTF
>-|-|TRBV5-1|TRBJ1-5
TGCGCCAGCAGCTTGGCTGGGGGCGAACATCAGCCCCAGCATTTT
CASSLAGGEHQPQHF
>once|-|TRBV28|TRBJ2-6
TGTGCCAGCAGTTTAACTCACAGGGGGGGCGGGGCCAACGTCCTGACTTTC
CASSLTHRGGGANVLTF
>-|TRBD1|TRBV5-4|TRBJ1-1
TGTGCCAGCAGCTTGGCCCACGGGACAGGGGGCAGTAGGACTGAAGCTTTCTTT
CASSLAHGTGGSRTEAFF
>once|-|TRBV11-1|TRBJ2-1
TGTGCCAGCAGCTCCAATTCATGGGGGCGAAGCAATGAGCAGTTCTTC
CASSSNSWGRSNEQFF
>few|-|TRBV9|TRBJ2-3
TGTGCCAGCGGGCGTTGGGGGGCCGGCACAGATACGCAGTATTTT
CASGRWGAGTDTQYF
>-|TRBD1|TRBV6-1|TRBJ2-1
TGTGCCAGCAGTGCGGACAGGGGGATCTACAATGAGCAGTTCTTC
CASSADRGIYNEQFF
>-|TRBD1|TRBV7-3|TRBJ2-5
TGTGCCAGCAGCTTACGACAGGGGGAGACCCAGTACTTC
CASSLRQGETQYF
>once|TRBD1|TRBV19|TRBJ2-7
TGTGCCAGTAAGTTGGGACAGGGAGTTGGGGAGCAGTACTTC
CASKLGQGVGEQYF
>-|-|TRBV2|TRBJ1-5
TGTGCCAGCAGCTATCATACAGGGCAGCCCCAGCATTTT
CASSYHTGQPQHF